Listed here are 4 T cell receptor beta chains from one sample, sequenced in a study of glioma-infiltrating T cells. The iRepertoire nested amplicon-rescue multiplex PCR amplified TCR alpha and beta CDR3s from RNA. TCRdb reprocessed the multiplex PCR reads via MiXCR and lists one record per CDR3 protein. Of fewer than 500,000 distinct CDR3 sequences in the sample, 41% were seen once. Sequences were obtained from glioma tissue, nonneoplastic brain tissue, or PBMCs (not recorded which). These receptors were taken from a human donor with low-grade glioma or glioblastoma, undergoing nonglioma brain surgery, or in good health (not recorded which).

About this clonotype itself: A single base separates this from a much larger clone, so it may be a read error. The rearrangement uses TRBV28 and TRBJ1-5; the D is unclear. Germline CDR1 reads MDHEN; CDR2 reads SYDVKM. CDR3 length: 16 residues. The CDR3: CASSFTPSYSNQPKHF. The CDR3, as DNA: TGTGCCAGCAGTTTTACCCCGTCCTATAGCAATCAGCCCAAGCATTTT. The entire variable domain, with the rest obtained from reference TRBV28 and TRBJ1-5, is as follows: DVKVTQSSRYLVKRTGEKVFLECVQDMDHENMFWYRQDPGLGLRLIYFSYDVKMKEKGDIPEGYSVSREKKERFSLILESASTNQTSMYLCASSFTPSYSNQPKHFGDGTRLSIL.

This clonotype was counted many times. DNA of the CDR3: TGTGCCAGCAGCTTAGCGCTACAGGAGCAGCATTTT. It codes for CASSLALQEQHF. The chain employs TRBV7-2 and TRBJ1-5; the D gene is possibly TRBD1 (5 bases). V was shortened by 0 bases and J by 13 bases, with 10 bases between the two germline ends. The CDR3 is 12 residues long. The germline CDR1 and CDR2 sequences are SGHTA and FQGNSA.

This chain joins TRBV20-1 and TRBJ1-1; 8 bases line up with TRBD1. V was clipped by 6 bases and J by 8 bases; unmatched bases: 14. From germline, CDR1 is DFQATT and CDR2 SNEGSKA (reference sequence). This CDR3 is 14 amino acids long. Here the CDR3 reads CSAINLAGGSEAFF. The CDR3 DNA is TGCAGTGCCATAAATCTGGCAGGGGGCTCAGAAGCTTTCTTT.

This chain joins TRBV28 and TRBJ1-3; D remains unclear. Between the trimmed V and J ends, which lost 8 bases and 1 base, there was a span of 15 bases. Germline V gene sequence: CDR1 MDHEN, CDR2 SYDVKM. This CDR3 contains 15 residues. This CDR3 is CASGGSLGSGNTIYF. DNA for the CDR3: TGTGCCAGCGGAGGGTCCCTGGGGTCTGGAAACACCATATATTTT. Full variable domain (missing parts from reference TRBV28 and TRBJ1-3): DVKVTQSSRYLVKRTGEKVFLECVQDMDHENMFWYRQDPGLGLRLIYFSYDVKMKEKGDIPEGYSVSREKKERFSLILESASTNQTSMYLCASGGSLGSGNTIYFGEGSWLTVV.